This TCR beta chain was retrieved from a study of T cells in Graves' hyperthyroidism and ophthalmopathy (dated by TCRdb to 2018 to 2020). About the study as a whole: Peripheral blood was collected at initial diagnosis, before any treatment. TCR V-J signatures able to tell the groups apart were searched for in a discovery cohort of 90 to 100 patients, of whom over 40 had Graves' ophthalmopathy and about 60 had stable Graves' hyperthyroidism. Prospective prediction of ophthalmopathy was tested in an independent validation cohort consisting of some 18 hyperthyroidism patients and about 17 patients who later progressed to ophthalmopathy. The 100 or so discovery patients were divided at random into training and test sets in a 7:3 ratio. In about 6 Graves' hyperthyroidism patients, the study also compared T-cell repertoires from thyroid tissue with T-cell repertoires from blood. Following sampling, methimazole starting at 30 mg daily was given to hyperthyroidism patients, and high-dose intravenous methylprednisolone was given to ophthalmopathy patients. According to the paper, TCR Vbeta CDR3 sequencing was carried out on 135 peripheral blood samples, which came from under 50 ophthalmopathy, around 75 hyperthyroidism and roughly 17 progressor patients.

Concerning this clonotype itself: Which antigen it targets is not known. An end of the junction differs from the germline gene, which may be a read error.

What the work shows at the level of the full study, not this receptor alone: Blood samples also contained most of the expanded thyroid clonotypes (frequency above 0.001), which suggests that blood repertoires may reflect thyroid immune responses. No statistical method was used to fix the sample size in advance, and group allocation was not hidden from the investigators. In validation, the model predicted progression to ophthalmopathy a median of roughly 6.5 months before onset, with over 60% sensitivity and about 75% specificity. Ophthalmopathy was separated from stable hyperthyroidism by a 13 V-J signature model, with just over 85% sensitivity and about 81% specificity obtained in cross-validation and 80%/75% obtained in testing.

The TCR beta CDR3 regions were amplified from the RNA transcripts. A first-round RT-PCR of the TCR CDR3 used the HTBI primer set with the Qiagen OneStep RT-PCR kit. Libraries were constructed in a second round of multiplex PCR, after which size selection and purification were performed. Libraries were sequenced paired-end with 100 bp reads on an Illumina HiSeq2000. Per the authors' processing: SOAPnuke was used to process the raw data, throwing out any read that contained adapters or uncalled bases, had a mean Phred below 15, or lacked an exact constant-primer or identifier match. COPE v1.2.5 was used to merge high-quality paired reads, and clonotypes were defined as unique nucleotide sequences. MiTCR v1.1 was used to align clonotypes to the IMGT TRBV, TRBD and TRBJ reference segments. The analysis was restricted to V-J combinations with a frequency above 0.0001, which together covered about 99% of the repertoires. The TCS score was defined as the ratio of F50 (clonal expansion) to E x V (chaos), calculated using BLOSUM62-based TCRdist between CDR3 peptides within each V-J. Welch's t-statistics and random forest reduced around 520 V-J features to under 15, which were used in a naive Bayes classifier (R e1071). Thyroid-blood repertoire similarity was quantified with the Morisita-Horn index. The public sequencing data were trimmed at Q25 with fastp and processed into clonotypes with MiXCR by TCRdb, which kept only in-frame beta chains. Rows are unified per CDR3 protein, each entry keeping the most common DNA and genes. These V and J calls originate from TCRdb's pipeline instead of the authors' own analysis. The sample table records nearly 750,000 distinct CDR3 sequences; approximately 40% of these occur just once. The ten largest clones take up more than 25% of the sample.

Stable Graves' hyperthyroidism was defined as no progression to ophthalmopathy during 18 months of follow-up. Hyperthyroidism patients were newly diagnosed, had a disease duration of under 2 months, and were aged 18 to 65 years. Exclusion was applied to patients with uncontrolled infections, other autoimmune diseases, pregnancy or lactation. Clinical symptoms, serum thyroxine and TRAb, thyroid ultrasound, and orbital computed tomography formed the basis for the diagnoses. Ficoll-Paque density gradient centrifugation was used to isolate PBMCs from under 11 ml of fresh peripheral blood. Trizol reagent was used to extract total RNA, and RNA quality was then checked on an Agilent 2100 Bioanalyzer. The receptor was isolated from a woman in her thirties or forties with Graves' hyperthyroidism. Sample: blood.

The DNA sequence is as follows: TGTGCCAGCAGCGAAGGAAACCAGGGCGTGGACGGCTACACCTTC. Protein translation: CASSEGNQGVDGYTF. The rearranged segments are TRBV4-1 and TRBJ1-2, with a tentative D gene TRBD1 over 5 matching bases. Via the germline V gene, CDR1 is MGHRA and CDR2 YSYEKL. The CDR3 has 15 amino acids, counting the end cysteine and phenylalanine. Only CDR3 DNA is held: 45 bases, read in frame from base 1.